This T cell receptor beta chain was identified during a study of blood T cell repertoires in COVID-19. Study summary: Material from acute and convalescent COVID-19 was sourced from the United States, Italy and Spain. The analysed material was cDNA or gDNA that came from T cells, B-cell-depleted T cells, or PBMCs.

Original analysis: Reference gene primers were amplified, and this amplification served to estimate nucleated cell counts. Using immunoSEQ multiplex PCR, the repertoire was profiled, and TCRdb retains in-frame clones only, with some absent. The DNA gave D and trimming, while V, J and clone size come from that table. Of about 12,000 clones in the sample, roughly 90% were seen once. This CDR3 comprises 15 residues. The germline gives CDR1 MRHNA, CDR2 SNTAGT. Trimming removed 6 bases from V and 0 bases from J; junction bases left unmatched: 5. Sequencing was carried out using peripheral blood. The origin of this receptor is a man aged 65 to 85 with active COVID-19. This chain links TRBV6-4 with TRBJ2-1, with 7 bases identical to TRBD1. This chain's CDR3 is CASSERTGSYNEQFF. The CDR3 nucleotides read TGTGCCAGCAGCGAAAGGACAGGCTCCTACAATGAGCAGTTCTTC.